This T cell receptor (beta chain) was captured by sequencing in a study of regulatory T cells in long-lasting Graves disease. There are a few counts of this clonotype. Possible read error: a much larger clone is one base away. The V end was cut by 6 bases, the J end by 1 base, with 12 bases between. Germline lookup yields CDR1 DFQATT and CDR2 SNEGSKA (reference sequence). This CDR3 region has 13 residues. CDR3-region Arm-PCR and iRepertoire HTBI primers produced the TCR beta libraries. TCRdb processed the multiplex PCR reads anew with MiXCR; each CDR3 protein has one entry. The table records approximately 350,000 distinct CDR3 sequences, 10% to 15% of them present only once. Time point defined: newly diagnosed GD, antithyroid drugs for less than 3 months. PBMC-extracted RNA yielded the TCR library. The sample also formed part of further work on T cells in Graves' hyperthyroidism and ophthalmopathy.

The chain employs TRBV20-1 and TRBJ2-5; perhaps TRBD2 as D (6 bases). Sequencing used peripheral blood mononuclear cells (PBMCs), obtained at new diagnosis, from a patient treated with antithyroid drugs. The source of this sequence is a woman under 30 with Graves disease. For the CDR3, the DNA is TGCAGTGCCTCGAGCGGGTGCCAAGAGACCCAGTACTTC. Encoded protein: CSASSGCQETQYF.